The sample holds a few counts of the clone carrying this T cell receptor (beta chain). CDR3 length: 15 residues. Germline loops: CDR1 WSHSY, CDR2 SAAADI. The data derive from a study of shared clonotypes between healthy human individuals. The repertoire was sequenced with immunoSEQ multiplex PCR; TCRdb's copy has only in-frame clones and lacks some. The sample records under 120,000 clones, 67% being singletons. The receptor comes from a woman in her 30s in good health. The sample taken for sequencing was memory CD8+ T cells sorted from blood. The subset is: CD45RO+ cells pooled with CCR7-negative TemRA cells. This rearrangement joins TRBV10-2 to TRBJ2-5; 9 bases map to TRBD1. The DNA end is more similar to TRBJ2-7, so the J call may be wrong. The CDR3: CASRQGAEGGYEQYF. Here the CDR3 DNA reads TGCGCCAGCAGACAGGGGGCCGAGGGAGGCTACGAGCAGTACTTC.